The 21 T cell receptor beta chains presented below share a single source sample, sequenced in a study of cytomegalovirus exposure and HLA in healthy donors. This table comes from immunoSEQ multiplex PCR, and its TCRdb copy is limited to in-frame clones, with some not included. The sample yields fewer than 150,000 clones, around 90% seen once. The sequencing input was PBMCs. These receptor sequences come from a woman under 30 in good health and CMV-seropositive.

This clone has just one count. The V and J genes are TRBV18 and TRBJ2-5, with TRBD1 identical over 8 bases. There are 17 residues in the CDR3. From germline, CDR1 is KGHSH and CDR2 LQKENI. Losses at the gene ends were 4 bases for V and 5 bases for J; bases not matched to a gene: 15. CDR3 sequence: CASSLTDRVSSSETQYF. CDR3 nucleotides: TGTGCCAGCTCACTAACGGACAGGGTATCGTCGAGTGAGACCCAGTACTTC.

The chain links TRBV7-9 to TRBJ1-4, with TRBD1 matching over 7 bases. Trimming cost V 4 bases and J 5 bases; bases outside gene matches: 4. The germline CDR1 and CDR2 sequences are SEHNR and FQNEAQ (reference sequence). The CDR3 sequence is 14 residues long. CDR3 sequence reads: CASSSDRENEKLFF. DNA for the CDR3: TGTGCCAGCAGCTCCGACAGGGAGAATGAAAAACTGTTTTTT.

For the CDR3, the DNA is TGCGCCAGCAGCCAAGACCCTACTGCGGGGGCCCAAGAGACCCAGTACTTC. This sequence encodes CASSQDPTAGAQETQYF. V gene TRBV4-1 combines with J gene TRBJ2-5; D might be TRBD2 (7 bases). The ends were cut back, 0 bases at V and 1 base at J, with 15 bases in the middle. CDR1 and CDR2 from the germline V gene are MGHRA and YSYEKL. The CDR3 totals 17 residues.

The rearrangement links TRBV4-2 to TRBJ2-3; 10 bases agree with TRBD1. Germline-derived CDR1 and CDR2 are LGHNA and YNFKEQ. After removal of 4 bases from V and 2 bases from J, the junction contained 6 bases not matched to a gene. The CDR3 has 16 amino acids. In DNA form, the CDR3 reads TGTGCCAGCAGCCTCGGGACAGGGGACACCACAGATACGCAGTATTTT. It translates to CASSLGTGDTTDTQYF.

This clone was detected only a few times. The chain uses TRBV6-1 and TRBJ2-3; 9 bases are shared with TRBD2. Germline trimming cut 1 base from V and 6 bases from J; bases unmatched to any gene: 8. The CDR3 has 16 residues. The germline CDR1 and CDR2 sequences are MNHNS and SASEGT. The CDR3: CASSEVDSGGRDTQYF. The CDR3 coding sequence is TGTGCCAGCAGTGAAGTTGATAGCGGGGGCCGGGATACGCAGTATTTT.

V usage is TRBV28 and J usage is TRBJ1-2; 8 bases are shared with TRBD1. Germline loops: CDR1 MDHEN, CDR2 SYDVKM. The CDR3 runs 13 residues. J lost 8 bases, V lost 4 bases, and 6 bases had no gene match. This chain's CDR3 is CASSSGQGLGYTF. CDR3 sequence (DNA): TGTGCCAGCAGTTCAGGACAGGGCCTCGGCTACACCTTC.

This clone came up once. This chain links TRBV5-1 with TRBJ1-6; tentatively, D is TRBD1 (6 bases). The germline CDR1 and CDR2 sequences are SGHRS and YFSETQ. Trimming shortened V by 8 bases and J by 7 bases, and 16 bases separated the two germline ends. The CDR3 has 14 residues. This CDR3 is CASRTRTENSPLHF. The CDR3 region has the DNA TGCGCCAGTCGGACCAGGACAGAGAATTCACCCCTCCACTTT.

The chain joins TRBV5-6 to TRBJ2-3; 8 bases agree with TRBD1. CDR3 size: 15 residues. Germline lookup yields CDR1 SGHDT and CDR2 YYEEEE. The V gene end was trimmed by 3 bases and the J gene end by 1 base; junction bases not matched to a gene: 4. CDR3 protein: CASSWDRIGTDTQYF. The CDR3 nucleotides read TGTGCCAGCAGCTGGGACAGGATAGGCACAGATACGCAGTATTTT.

V and J are TRBV29-1 and TRBJ1-1, with a tentative D call TRBD1 (5 bases). The CDR3 is 13 amino acids. The V end was cut by 5 bases, the J end by 1 base, with 11 bases between. The germline gives CDR1 SQVTM, CDR2 ANQGSEA. The CDR3 nucleotides read TGCAGCGTTCGGAGACAGAAGAACACTGAAGCTTTCTTT. Translating it yields CSVRRQKNTEAFF.

This chain connects TRBV7-2 to TRBJ1-5; D perhaps matches TRBD1 (5 bases). The germline V gene has CDR1 SGHTA and CDR2 FQGNSA. Between the trimmed V and J ends, which lost 3 bases and 4 bases, there was a span of 13 bases. CDR3 size: 15 residues. As DNA, the CDR3 is TGTGCCAGCAGCTTGGTGGAGGGGAGGAATCAGCCCCAGCATTTT. This gives the protein CASSLVEGRNQPQHF.

The rearrangement links TRBV15 to TRBJ1-5, with D perhaps TRBD1 (5 bases). Trimming took off 0 bases at V and 1 base at J, with 10 bases between the two ends. The length of the CDR3 is 16 residues. CDR1 is LNHNV, CDR2 YYDKDF, per germline (reference sequence). The CDR3 region is CATSRDLDNSNQPQHF. CDR3 in DNA: TGTGCCACCAGCAGAGATCTGGACAACAGCAATCAGCCCCAGCATTTT.

This clone was seen a few times. The chain recombines TRBV6-4 with TRBJ2-1; TRBD2 aligns across 9 bases. CDR1 and CDR2 (germline): MRHNA, SNTAGT. V lost 6 bases, J lost 6 bases, and 6 bases stayed unmatched. The CDR3 runs 14 residues. The CDR3 sequence: CASRASGRINEQFF. The CDR3 DNA is TGTGCCAGCAGGGCCAGCGGGAGGATCAATGAGCAGTTCTTC.

The gene calls are TRBV4-1 and TRBJ2-7; TRBD1 might be the D (6 bases). CDR1 is MGHRA and CDR2 is YSYEKL in the germline V gene. The CDR3 has 15 residues. V shed 3 bases and J shed 2 bases, with 14 bases lying between them. DNA of the CDR3: TGCGCCAGCAGCCACGCGACAGGTCCTCCCTACGAGCAGTACTTC. Its translation: CASSHATGPPYEQYF.

This chain links TRBV5-1 with TRBJ2-3; TRBD2 might be the D (6 bases). V lost 4 bases to trimming and J lost 2 bases, with 14 bases between them. CDR3 size: 15 residues. Germline assignment: CDR1 SGHRS and CDR2 YFSETQ. Here the CDR3 DNA reads TGCGCCAGCAGCCTAGCCGGGACTGCCACAGATACGCAGTATTTT. Residues: CASSLAGTATDTQYF.

J is TRBJ1-1 and V is TRBV27, with 9 nucleotides matching TRBD1. This CDR3 has 15 residues. Per germline, CDR1 MNHEY and CDR2 SMNVEV (reference sequence). V lost 5 bases to trimming and J lost 2 bases; unmatched junction nucleotides: 6. The DNA of the CDR3 is TGTGCCAGCAGTGCCGGGACAGGGATCAACACTGAAGCTTTCTTT. As protein: CASSAGTGINTEAFF.

The CDR3 here is CASRKSGEVRRETQYF. CDR3 DNA: TGTGCCAGCAGGAAGTCAGGGGAAGTTAGACGAGAGACCCAGTACTTC. The chain employs TRBV7-9 and TRBJ2-5; D is possibly TRBD1 (6 bases). The CDR3 has 16 residues. Germline CDR1 SEHNR, CDR2 FQNEAQ (reference sequence). V was cut by 6 bases and J by 4 bases, with 21 bases left in between.

This clone was counted once. The chain joins TRBV5-6 to TRBJ2-3; 11 nucleotides line up with TRBD1. V dropped 4 bases and J dropped 3; count of bases not matched to a gene: 4. The germline gives CDR1 SGHDT, CDR2 YYEEEE. CDR3 length: 15 amino acids. The CDR3 reads CASSPGTGGTDTQYF. The CDR3 bases are TGTGCCAGCAGCCCCGGGACAGGGGGTACAGATACGCAGTATTTT.

This chain connects TRBV28 to TRBJ1-4, with 10 bases matching TRBD1. There are 15 residues in the CDR3. Germline-derived CDR1 and CDR2 are MDHEN and SYDVKM. The junction had 6 bases not matched to a gene; V was cut back by 1 base and J by 10 bases. The CDR3 reads CASSLYGTGAGKLFF. The DNA of the CDR3 is TGTGCCAGCAGTTTATATGGGACAGGGGCAGGAAAACTGTTTTTT. Based on the CDR3 plus reference TRBV28 and TRBJ1-4, the full variable domain is DVKVTQSSRYLVKRTGEKVFLECVQDMDHENMFWYRQDPGLGLRLIYFSYDVKMKEKGDIPEGYSVSREKKERFSLILESASTNQTSMYLCASSLYGTGAGKLFFGSGTQLSVL.

The chain is built from TRBV6-5 and TRBJ1-2, with D unresolved. Trimming stripped 2 bases from V and 6 bases from J, with 16 bases between. Per the germline V gene, CDR1 is MNHEY and CDR2 is SVGAGI. The length of the CDR3 is 15 residues. The CDR3 is CASSYTGNPKDGYTF. The CDR3 bases are TGTGCCAGCAGTTACACCGGGAACCCTAAGGATGGCTACACCTTC.

This clone was counted once. V is TRBV5-1 and J is TRBJ2-1; 11 nucleotides align to TRBD2. Germline CDR1 is SGHRS and CDR2 is YFSETQ. V was pared by 4 bases and J by 2 bases, with 2 bases of the junction left unmatched. The CDR3 sequence is 15 residues long. The CDR3 protein is CASSTSGSAYNEQFF. Here the CDR3 DNA reads TGCGCCAGCAGCACTAGCGGGAGTGCCTACAATGAGCAGTTCTTC.

This chain connects TRBV9 to TRBJ1-1; 9 bases match TRBD1. This CDR3 region has 18 residues. Per the germline V gene, CDR1 is SGDLS and CDR2 is YYNGEE. The V segment lost 0 bases and the J segment 3 bases; nucleotides outside the gene matches: 12. The DNA for the CDR3 is TGTGCCAGCAGCGTAGGATCCCGACAGGGGGGTTCGGACACTGAAGCTTTCTTT. This encodes CASSVGSRQGGSDTEAFF.